This TCR beta chain was identified in a study of regulatory T cells in long-lasting Graves disease. Broader study findings: Lower TCR diversity was seen in persistent Graves' patients than in newly diagnosed ones.

CDR3 length: 17 residues. CDR1 is SEHNR, CDR2 FQNEAQ, per germline (reference sequence). Noted time point: newly diagnosed GD, antithyroid drugs for less than 3 months. From PBMCs, RNA was extracted and then used to make the TCR library. Notes on this clonotype: Its antigen is unidentified. One end of the junction is discordant with germline, which a read error may explain.

With iRepertoire HTBI primers and Arm-PCR of CDR3 regions, TCR beta libraries were built. Using its own MiXCR run on the multiplex PCR reads, TCRdb lists one record per CDR3 protein. The sample lists some 330,000 distinct CDR3 sequences; over 9.5% were seen once. These sequences were also reported in another study, on T cells in Graves' hyperthyroidism and ophthalmopathy. Per that study: Blood also contained most expanded thyroid clonotypes above 0.001.

Specimen: peripheral blood mononuclear cells (PBMCs), collected at new diagnosis, from a patient treated with antithyroid drugs. This clonotype was obtained from a young woman with Graves disease. This sequence joins TRBV7-9 and TRBJ2-2; either TRBD1 or TRBD2 may fit D (5 bases each). The CDR3 sequence is CASSLTRGPANTGELSF. In DNA form, the CDR3 reads TGTGCCAGCAGCTTAACTAGGGGTCCCGCGAACACCGGGGAGCTGTCTTTT.